Each of the 28 T cell receptor beta chains below was sequenced from the same sample in a study of TIL therapy for anti-PD-1-resistant metastatic lung cancer. This sample's time point: pre-treatment sample, taken before nivolumab and TIL therapy. This was the immunoSEQ v3 assay. Here immunoSEQ multiplex PCR was the method, and the copy in TCRdb shows in-frame clones only, minus some. The sample carries about 43,000 clones, 70% to 85% recorded once. Here the sequenced sample was blood, taken at baseline. These receptors all come from a man aged 65 to 79 with non-small cell lung cancer.

The J gene is TRBJ2-7, the V gene TRBV6-5; D may be TRBD1 (6 bases). V was shortened by 2 bases and J by 2 bases, with 10 bases between the two germline ends. Germline values: CDR1 MNHEY, CDR2 SVGAGI. This CDR3 spans 14 amino acids. This CDR3 reads CASSYVGGTYEQYF. The CDR3, as DNA: TGTGCCAGCAGTTACGTTGGGGGCACCTACGAGCAGTACTTC.

The chain couples TRBV6-6 to TRBJ2-7; TRBD1 matches 8 bases. V trimming: 11 bases; J trimming: 4 bases; junction bases outside the gene matches: 16. Per germline, CDR1 MNHNY and CDR2 SVGAGI (reference sequence). The CDR3 has 15 amino acids. CDR3 in DNA: TGTGCCGCGAAAGGGTTAGGGACAGGCGATTACGAGCAGTACTTC. Amino acid sequence: CAAKGLGTGDYEQYF.

The CDR3 loop reads CASSLTGGGYNEQFF. CDR3 in DNA: TGTGCCAGCAGCCTTACAGGGGGCGGTTACAATGAGCAGTTCTTC. The chain couples TRBV5-8 to TRBJ2-1; 9 nucleotides match TRBD1. The CDR3 has 15 residues. With 4 bases clipped from V and 4 bases from J, the junction kept 6 bases outside the gene matches. Germline V gene sequence: CDR1 SGHTS, CDR2 YDEGEE.

This chain joins TRBV28 and TRBJ1-5; a weak D match, TRBD1 (5 bases). The V and J ends lost 6 bases and 5 bases respectively, with 14 bases between them. Looked up from germline, CDR1 is MDHEN and CDR2 is SYDVKM. The CDR3 is 14 residues long. This chain's CDR3 is CASSPGWGDQPQHF. In nucleotides, the CDR3 is TGTGCCAGCAGCCCCGGGTGGGGGGATCAGCCCCAGCATTTT.

The chain couples TRBV5-1 to TRBJ2-5; D unresolved. CDR1 is SGHRS and CDR2 is YFSETQ in the germline V gene. The CDR3 contains 14 residues. V shed 1 base and J shed 1 base, with 8 bases lying between them. CDR3 nucleotide sequence: TGCGCCAGCAGCTTGAACTGGATCCAAGAGACCCAGTACTTC. Translating gives CASSLNWIQETQYF.

This chain uses TRBV10-3 with TRBJ2-1, with TRBD1 matching 7 bases. The CDR3 is 12 amino acids. V shed 6 bases and J 7 bases; nucleotides not matched to a gene: 3. Germline V gene lookup returns CDR1 ENHRY and CDR2 SYGVKD. CDR3 in DNA: TGTGCCATCAGCAAGGGGGCAAATGAGCAGTTCTTC. Translated: CAISKGANEQFF.

The chain combines TRBV29-1 with TRBJ2-3; 8 bases align to TRBD1. The germline V gene has CDR1 SQVTM and CDR2 ANQGSEA. The CDR3 runs to 11 residues. With 8 bases clipped from V and 4 bases from J, the junction kept 2 bases outside the gene matches. CDR3 DNA: TGCAGCCACAGGGGGGCAGATACGCAGTATTTT. It encodes CSHRGADTQYF.

The chain links TRBV28 to TRBJ2-1; no clear D gene. The CDR3 consists of 16 residues. Germline CDR1 is MDHEN and CDR2 is SYDVKM. With 2 bases removed from V and 2 bases from J, the gap between germline ends came to 13 bases. The CDR3 sequence is CASSLMGRKAYNEQFF. CDR3 in DNA: TGTGCCAGCAGTTTAATGGGCAGGAAAGCCTACAATGAGCAGTTCTTC.

This clone is a singleton in its sample. The genes are TRBV18 and TRBJ1-1; D is ambiguous. V was pared by 7 bases and J by 0 bases, with 6 bases between. The CDR3 sequence is 12 residues long. CDR1 and CDR2 from the germline V gene are KGHSH and LQKENI. The CDR3, as DNA: TGTGCCAGCTTGAACATGAACACTGAAGCTTTCTTT. It encodes CASLNMNTEAFF.

V usage is TRBV5-1 and J usage is TRBJ2-6, with 7 bases lining up with TRBD1. The trim removed 4 bases at V and 0 bases at J, leaving 1 base unmatched. The CDR3 length is 15 residues. The germline V gene has CDR1 SGHRS and CDR2 YFSETQ. This CDR3 is CASSRDSSGANVLTF. The CDR3 DNA reads as TGCGCCAGCAGCCGGGACAGCTCTGGGGCCAACGTCCTGACTTTC.

The V and J genes are TRBV4-1 and TRBJ2-1; 8 positions match TRBD2. Trimming took 1 base from V and 3 from J; bases not matched to a gene: 5. The V gene's germline CDR1 is MGHRA and CDR2 YSYEKL. This CDR3 has 16 residues. The CDR3 loop is CASSQGAGGRYNEQFF. CDR3 in DNA: TGCGCCAGCAGCCAAGGGGCGGGGGGCCGCTACAATGAGCAGTTCTTC.

The chain has TRBV6-1 and TRBJ2-1; D is undetermined. Trimming cost V 1 base and J 8 bases, with 3 bases left between them. Germline-derived CDR1 and CDR2 are MNHNS and SASEGT. There are 11 residues in the CDR3. The CDR3 sequence: CASSEGDEQFF. CDR3 sequence (DNA): TGTGCCAGCAGTGAAGGGGATGAGCAGTTCTTC.

The CDR3 sequence: CASSVSNYGYTF. CDR3 DNA sequence: TGTGCCAGCAGCGTGAGTAACTATGGCTACACCTTC. The chain uses TRBV2 and TRBJ1-2; D not certain. The CDR3 has 12 amino acids. V dropped 6 bases and J dropped 1 base, with 6 bases sitting between them. Germline V gene lookup returns CDR1 SNHLY and CDR2 FYNNEI.

The J gene is TRBJ2-1, the V gene TRBV6-5; 11 nucleotides line up with TRBD2. V trimming: 6 bases; J trimming: 5 bases; junction bases outside the gene matches: 6. This CDR3 contains 15 residues. Germline CDR1 and CDR2: MNHEY and SVGAGI. DNA for the CDR3: TGTGCCAGCAGCCCGGGACTAGCGGTTAACAATGAGCAGTTCTTC. Its translation is CASSPGLAVNNEQFF.

The rearrangement joins TRBV29-1 to TRBJ2-5; 8 bases are shared with TRBD2. From germline, CDR1 is SQVTM and CDR2 ANQGSEA. After removal of 2 bases from V and 5 bases from J, the junction contained 7 bases not matched to a gene. This CDR3 spans 14 amino acids. The CDR3 sequence is CSVERVAGLETQYF. CDR3 nucleotides: TGCAGCGTTGAAAGGGTAGCGGGATTGGAGACCCAGTACTTC. Based on the CDR3 plus reference TRBV29-1 and TRBJ2-5, the full variable domain is SAVISQKPSRDICQRGTSLTIQCQVDSQVTMMFWYRQQPGQSLTLIATANQGSEATYESGFVIDKFPISRPNLTFSTLTVSNMSPEDSSIYLCSVERVAGLETQYFGPGTRLLVL.

V usage is TRBV9 and J usage is TRBJ2-7; D is uncertain. Trimming stripped 0 bases from V and 0 bases from J, with 7 bases between. Germline V gene sequence: CDR1 SGDLS, CDR2 YYNGEE. The CDR3 runs to 14 residues. The CDR3 DNA reads TGTGCCAGCAGCGTAGTTGAGACCTCCTACGAGCAGTACTTC. Protein: CASSVVETSYEQYF.

The chain has TRBV11-2 and TRBJ2-1; D could derive from TRBD1 or TRBD2 (5 bases each). The CDR3 contains 11 residues. The ends were cut back, 5 bases at V and 11 bases at J, with 10 bases in the middle. The germline V gene has CDR1 SGHAT and CDR2 FQNNGV. The CDR3 is CASSPKGQQFF. The CDR3 region has the DNA TGTGCCAGCAGCCCGAAGGGACAGCAGTTCTTC.

The V call is TRBV2, the J call TRBJ1-6, with D hard to call. The CDR3 totals 12 residues. Germline V gene sequence: CDR1 SNHLY, CDR2 FYNNEI. V was shortened by 1 base and J by 5 bases, with 0 bases between the two germline ends. This CDR3 is CASSEDNSPLHF. DNA for the CDR3: TGTGCCAGCAGTGAAGATAATTCACCCCTCCACTTT.

This clone was observed a handful of times. The V call is TRBV6-5, the J call TRBJ2-7; 7 nucleotides align to TRBD1. The CDR3 length is 13 residues. J gave up 7 bases and V 3 bases, and 6 bases lay outside the gene matches. Looked up from germline, CDR1 is MNHEY and CDR2 is SVGAGI. This chain's CDR3 is CASSYGDSGEQYF. The CDR3 DNA reads as TGTGCCAGCAGTTATGGGGACAGTGGAGAGCAGTACTTC.

V usage is TRBV28 and J usage is TRBJ2-7; TRBD2 matches at 11 bases. Germline lookup yields CDR1 MDHEN and CDR2 SYDVKM. Losses at the gene ends were 4 bases for V and 3 bases for J; bases not matched to a gene: 5. The CDR3 contains 15 residues. This CDR3 is CASSSPGLADYEQYF. The CDR3 DNA sequence: TGTGCCAGCAGTTCTCCGGGACTAGCGGACTACGAGCAGTACTTC.

The chain recombines TRBV7-6 with TRBJ2-1; a possible D gene is TRBD1 (5 bases). CDR3 size: 13 residues. V lost 6 bases and J 5 bases, leaving 11 bases between the germline ends. CDR1 SGHVS and CDR2 FNYEAQ come from the germline V gene. The CDR3 region is CASSRTYDNEQFF. The CDR3 DNA sequence: TGTGCCAGCAGTAGGACATACGACAATGAGCAGTTCTTC.

The chain joins TRBV19 to TRBJ1-5; D gene unclear. Trimming left V 7 bases short and J 4 bases short, with 17 bases between. Germline loops: CDR1 LNHDA, CDR2 SQIVND (reference sequence). This CDR3 has 15 amino acids. This CDR3 reads CASIAAYRLNQPQHF. The CDR3 DNA sequence: TGTGCCAGTATAGCCGCCTACCGTCTAAATCAGCCCCAGCATTTT.

The V gene is TRBV7-3, the J gene TRBJ2-1; D call uncertain. Germline V gene lookup returns CDR1 SGHTA and CDR2 FQGTGA. The V end lost 1 base, the J end lost 0 bases, and 10 bases lay between the germline ends. The CDR3 is 16 amino acids. The CDR3 region is CASSLSGISSYNEQFF. In nucleotides, the CDR3 is TGTGCCAGCAGCTTAAGTGGCATTAGCTCCTACAATGAGCAGTTCTTC.

The chain joins TRBV6-5 to TRBJ2-7; tentatively, D is TRBD1 or TRBD2 (5 bases each). Germline lookup yields CDR1 MNHEY and CDR2 SVGAGI. Trimming removed 5 bases from V and 8 bases from J, with 19 bases in between. This CDR3 is 14 amino acids long. Written as DNA, the CDR3 is TGTGCCAGCAGTCTAGACGTTCTGGGGGTCAAGCAGTACTTC. As protein: CASSLDVLGVKQYF.

The chain combines TRBV19 with TRBJ1-2; 7 bases map to TRBD1. This CDR3 region has 16 residues. Trimming removed 2 bases from V and 9 bases from J; junction bases left unmatched: 15. Germline CDR1 reads LNHDA; CDR2 reads SQIVND (reference sequence). The CDR3 protein is CASSIYPGQTKISYTF. The CDR3 DNA reads as TGTGCCAGTAGTATATACCCGGGACAGACTAAGATTAGCTACACCTTC.

V and J are TRBV7-6 and TRBJ2-1; 10 bases fit TRBD2. Germline V gene sequence: CDR1 SGHVS, CDR2 FNYEAQ. The CDR3 is made up of 16 amino acids. The V gene end was trimmed by 5 bases and the J gene end by 4 bases; junction bases not matched to a gene: 8. The CDR3 DNA reads TGTGCCAGCAGCATAAGACTAGCGGGTCCGTACAATGAGCAGTTCTTC. Its protein is CASSIRLAGPYNEQFF.

The chain links TRBV30 to TRBJ1-3; D remains unclear. The ends were cut back, 5 bases at V and 4 bases at J, with 9 bases in the middle. The CDR3 is made up of 12 amino acids. Germline V gene sequence: CDR1 GTSNPN, CDR2 SVGIG (reference sequence). CDR3 protein: CAWGPNGNTIYF. For the CDR3, the DNA is TGTGCCTGGGGCCCAAACGGAAACACCATATATTTT. Drawing the rest from reference TRBV30 and TRBJ1-3, the complete variable domain is SQTIHQWPATLVQPVGSPLSLECTVEGTSNPNLYWYRQAAGRGLQLLFYSVGIGQISSEVPQNLSASRPQDRQFILSSKKLLLSDSGFYLCAWGPNGNTIYFGEGSWLTVV.

This clone appeared once. This sequence joins TRBV6-5 and TRBJ1-5, with 7 bases matching TRBD1. The J segment lost 3 bases and the V segment lost 4 bases, leaving 9 bases of the junction unmatched. CDR3 length: 16 amino acids. Per germline, CDR1 MNHEY and CDR2 SVGAGI. In nucleotides, the CDR3 is TGTGCCAGCAGTTTGGCAGGGGGAGGCCCCAATCAGCCCCAGCATTTT. Translated, it gives CASSLAGGGPNQPQHF.